The 5 T cell receptor beta chains reported below all come from one sample, sequenced in a study of blood T cell repertoires in COVID-19. Assay: immunoSEQ multiplex PCR; the TCRdb copy retains only in-frame clones and omits some. The sample comprises some 120,000 clones, approximately 87% of which are singletons, and 3.9% rests with the top ten. The specimen was peripheral blood. The origin of the receptors is a man aged 60 to 69 with acute or convalescent COVID-19.

The chain links TRBV10-3 to TRBJ1-1; TRBD1 might be the D (6 bases). Germline V gene sequence: CDR1 ENHRY, CDR2 SYGVKD. The CDR3 consists of 14 residues. Between the trimmed V and J ends, which lost 0 bases and 3 bases, there was a span of 8 bases. CDR3 amino acids: CAISESPGDTEAFF. In DNA, the CDR3 is TGTGCCATCAGTGAGTCTCCAGGGGACACTGAAGCTTTCTTT.

The chain recombines TRBV19 with TRBJ2-2; D is possibly TRBD1 (6 bases). Per the germline V gene, CDR1 is LNHDA and CDR2 is SQIVND (reference sequence). The CDR3 has 15 residues. V was shortened by 3 bases and J by 3 bases, with 11 bases between the two germline ends. CDR3 loop: CASSMTGVYTGELFF. Here the CDR3 DNA reads TGTGCCAGTAGTATGACAGGAGTATACACCGGGGAGCTGTTTTTT.

This chain uses TRBV6-5 with TRBJ1-2, with 11 bases identical to TRBD1. Per germline, CDR1 MNHEY and CDR2 SVGAGI. V shed 6 bases and J 4 bases; nucleotides not matched to a gene: 4. The CDR3 is made up of 14 amino acids. Here the CDR3 reads CASSGTGGGYGYTF. In DNA form, the CDR3 reads TGTGCCAGCAGCGGGACAGGGGGAGGCTATGGCTACACCTTC.

This clone has just one count. V is TRBV5-6 and J is TRBJ1-5, with a possible D match to TRBD1 (6 bases). CDR3 length: 14 residues. Trimming took off 3 bases at V and 6 bases at J, with 13 bases between the two ends. In germline, CDR1 is SGHDT, CDR2 YYEEEE. CDR3 in amino acids: CASSSRAGAQPQHF. CDR3 nucleotide sequence: TGTGCCAGCAGCTCCCGGGCAGGGGCTCAGCCCCAGCATTTT.

V and J are TRBV18 and TRBJ2-5, with D possibly TRBD2 on 7 matching bases. V lost 8 bases to trimming and J lost 2 bases, with 15 bases between them. The CDR3 has 14 amino acids. Germline lookup yields CDR1 KGHSH and CDR2 LQKENI. The CDR3 region has the DNA TGTGCCAGCACGACGGGGAGGGGGCAAGAGACCCAGTACTTC. It is translated as CASTTGRGQETQYF.